These 20 T cell receptor beta chains share one sample of origin, sequenced in a study of T cells in Graves' hyperthyroidism and ophthalmopathy (dated by TCRdb to 2018 to 2020). Library creation used multiplex PCR. Reads for this sample came from an Illumina HiSeq 2000. Amplification of TCR beta CDR3 regions was carried out from RNA transcripts. The first round of RT-PCR for the TCR CDR3 was performed with the HTBI primer set and the Qiagen OneStep RT-PCR kit. Using fastp at Q25 and MiXCR, TCRdb reprocessed the public reads and kept productive beta chains. Here each entry gathers all rows of one CDR3 protein and keeps the most common genes and DNA. The sample contains roughly 660,000 distinct CDR3 sequences, approximately 15% of them found a single time. 15% to 18% of the sample is held by the ten biggest clonotypes. Source material: blood. The receptors were gathered from a man aged 50-60 years with Graves' hyperthyroidism.

Ten or more counts support this clonotype. V gene TRBV18 combines with J gene TRBJ1-1; TRBD1 might be the D (5 bases). Germline V lookup: CDR1 KGHSH, CDR2 LQKENI. The CDR3 length is 14 residues. Trimming took 3 bases from V and 5 from J, leaving 13 bases between them. The CDR3 DNA is TGTGCCAGCTCACCTCAGGGTGCCGTAACTGAAGCTTTCTTT. It translates to CASSPQGAVTEAFF.

In its sample, this clonotype was seen many times. The gene calls are TRBV12-3 or TRBV12-4 and TRBJ2-3, with 8 positions matching TRBD2. The CDR3 is made up of 15 amino acids. J lost 2 bases, V lost 6 bases, and 7 bases had no gene match. The CDR3, as DNA: TGTGCCAGCAGCAAACTAGCGGAGATCACAGATACGCAGTATTTT. As protein: CASSKLAEITDTQYF.

This chain joins TRBV9 and TRBJ2-1, with D perhaps matching TRBD1 (6 bases). Trimming pared 0 bases from V and 5 bases from J, leaving 12 bases between. The CDR3 has 15 amino acids. CDR1 is SGDLS and CDR2 is YYNGEE in the germline V gene. The CDR3 nucleotides read TGTGCCAGCAGCGTAGACTGGGGGCCACACAATGAGCAGTTCTTC. This translates into CASSVDWGPHNEQFF.

This clonotype was seen a few times. This chain connects TRBV6-5 to TRBJ2-7; D possibly corresponds to TRBD2 (6 bases). V lost 0 bases to trimming and J lost 2 bases, with 11 bases between them. Germline loops: CDR1 MNHEY, CDR2 SVGAGI. The CDR3 has 15 amino acids. In DNA form, the CDR3 reads TGTGCCAGCAGTTACTCGGGGACTCCCCCCTACGAGCAGTACTTC. Translating gives CASSYSGTPPYEQYF.

This clonotype was seen repeatedly, ten times or more. CDR3 amino acids: CASSLKASGTTNEQFF. As DNA, the CDR3 is TGTGCCAGCAGTTTAAAGGCTAGCGGAACTACCAATGAGCAGTTCTTC. This chain uses TRBV28 with TRBJ2-1; 7 positions match TRBD2. The CDR3 totals 16 residues. With 2 bases clipped from V and 6 bases from J, the junction kept 10 bases outside the gene matches. Germline V gene data show CDR1 as MDHEN and CDR2 as SYDVKM. Looking up the rest from reference TRBV28 and TRBJ2-1 gives the full variable domain: DVKVTQSSRYLVKRTGEKVFLECVQDMDHENMFWYRQDPGLGLRLIYFSYDVKMKEKGDIPEGYSVSREKKERFSLILESASTNQTSMYLCASSLKASGTTNEQFFGPGTRLTVL.

This clonotype was seen many times. CDR3 sequence (DNA): TGTGCCAGCAGCTGGGGACAGGGAGCTTTCTTT. It encodes CASSWGQGAFF. The rearrangement uses TRBV11-2 and TRBJ1-1; 9 bases are a match to TRBD1. This CDR3 spans 11 amino acids. V lost 4 bases, J lost 10 bases, and 1 base stayed unmatched. Germline assignment: CDR1 SGHAT and CDR2 FQNNGV.

This chain uses TRBV6-5 with TRBJ2-7; TRBD2 is a possible D gene (6 bases). This CDR3 has 15 residues. CDR1 is MNHEY, CDR2 SVGAGI, per germline. The ends were cut back, 2 bases at V and 4 bases at J, with 15 bases in the middle. The CDR3 here is CASSYPVPAGYEQYF. The CDR3, as DNA: TGTGCCAGCAGTTACCCCGTACCGGCGGGATACGAGCAGTACTTC.

This clonotype was counted at least ten times. The chain's CDR3 is CASSQSREQYF. The CDR3 DNA reads as TGTGCCAGCAGTCAGAGCAGGGAGCAGTACTTC. The chain couples TRBV12-3 or TRBV12-4 to TRBJ2-7; D remains unclear. This CDR3 spans 11 amino acids. V was cut by 5 bases and J by 7 bases, with 9 bases left in between.

The V and J genes are TRBV7-9 and TRBJ2-7; D is undetermined. Germline V gene lookup returns CDR1 SEHNR and CDR2 FQNEAQ (reference sequence). The V and J ends lost 1 base and 4 bases respectively, with 8 bases between them. The length of the CDR3 is 13 residues. The CDR3 protein is CASSLDDLYEQYF. In DNA, the CDR3 is TGTGCCAGCAGCTTAGATGATCTTTACGAGCAGTACTTC.

This clonotype has ten or more counts. V and J are TRBV30 and TRBJ1-1; weak D call: TRBD1 (5 bases). Per the germline V gene, CDR1 is GTSNPN and CDR2 is SVGIG (reference sequence). The length of the CDR3 is 12 residues. Trimming cost V 0 bases and J 5 bases, with 7 bases left between them. The CDR3 DNA sequence: TGTGCCTGGAGTGTAAGGGGAACTGAAGCTTTCTTT. This translates into CAWSVRGTEAFF.

This clonotype was observed at least ten times. The chain combines TRBV28 with TRBJ2-1, with 8 bases lining up with TRBD1. Trimming took 4 bases from V and 4 from J; bases not matched to a gene: 6. CDR1 MDHEN and CDR2 SYDVKM come from the germline V gene. The CDR3 extends over 15 amino acids. The CDR3 DNA reads as TGTGCCAGCAGTTCCCCCGGGACAGGTTACAATGAGCAGTTCTTC. Its translation is CASSSPGTGYNEQFF.

This clonotype was counted ten times or more. V and J are TRBV27 and TRBJ2-7; D tentatively reads TRBD1 or TRBD2 (5 bases each). Trimming stripped 4 bases from V and 2 bases from J, with 15 bases between. This CDR3 contains 15 residues. Germline V gene sequence: CDR1 MNHEY, CDR2 SMNVEV (reference sequence). CDR3 residues: CASSSKPGPTYEQYF. Written as DNA, the CDR3 is TGTGCCAGCAGTTCCAAACCGGGACCCACCTACGAGCAGTACTTC.

This clonotype was counted at least ten times. The gene calls are TRBV30 and TRBJ1-2; TRBD1 might be the D (6 bases). Germline values: CDR1 GTSNPN, CDR2 SVGIG (reference sequence). Trimming removed 3 bases from V and 5 bases from J, with 10 bases in between. The CDR3 is made up of 12 amino acids. The CDR3 region is CAWRDSMYGYTF. The CDR3 DNA reads TGTGCCTGGAGGGACAGCATGTATGGCTACACCTTC.

Points on this clonotype: One end of the junction does not line up with germline, which may come from a read error. This chain joins TRBV6-1 and TRBJ2-4; D unresolved. The CDR3 runs to 11 residues. Germline CDR1 MNHNS, CDR2 SASEGT. CDR3 sequence: CASRTKNIKYF. Written as DNA, the CDR3 is TGTGCCAGCAGGACCAAAAACATTAAGTACTTC.

This clonotype was seen at least ten times. This chain connects TRBV5-4 to TRBJ2-1; 8 bases agree with TRBD2. Trimming cost V 0 bases and J 6 bases; bases outside gene matches: 8. The CDR3 loop spans 16 amino acids. Germline V CDR1 and CDR2: SGHNT, YYREEE (reference sequence). CDR3 amino acids: CASSLGLYREGNEQFF. CDR3 DNA sequence: TGTGCCAGCAGCTTGGGATTGTATCGGGAGGGCAATGAGCAGTTCTTC.

In its sample, this clonotype was seen many times. The CDR3 region has the DNA TGTGCCAGCAGCGAACCCGGCAAAAACATTCAGTACTTC. This codes for CASSEPGKNIQYF. V and J are TRBV9 and TRBJ2-4; D is ambiguous. The CDR3 extends over 13 amino acids. Germline V CDR1 and CDR2: SGDLS, YYNGEE. Trimming left V 3 bases short and J 3 bases short, with 7 bases between.

CDR3 in DNA: TGCAGTGCCCGCATTGCCTTTGGGACAGCAGAGAATCAGCCCCAGCATTTT. This sequence encodes CSARIAFGTAENQPQHF. V usage is TRBV20-1 and J usage is TRBJ1-5; the match to TRBD1 covers 7 bases. CDR3 size: 17 residues. J gave up 4 bases and V 6 bases, and 18 bases lay outside the gene matches. The germline V gene has CDR1 DFQATT and CDR2 SNEGSKA (reference sequence).

In its sample, this clonotype was seen many times. CDR3 in DNA: TGTGCCAGCAGTTTCCGGGATGAAGACAATGGGAACACTGAAGCTTTCTTT. Translated, it gives CASSFRDEDNGNTEAFF. The V and J genes are TRBV28 and TRBJ1-1; no reliable D call. This CDR3 spans 17 amino acids. V was clipped by 3 bases and J by 1 base, with 18 bases between them. Germline CDR1 and CDR2: MDHEN and SYDVKM.

This clonotype turned up a few times. This chain connects TRBV28 to TRBJ2-5; D tentatively reads TRBD1 or TRBD2 (5 bases each). The CDR3 loop spans 14 amino acids. Germline V gene lookup returns CDR1 MDHEN and CDR2 SYDVKM. Trimming left V 10 bases short and J 5 bases short, with 20 bases between. The CDR3 is CATSQGWGRETQYF. The CDR3 region has the DNA TGTGCCACATCACAAGGTTGGGGACGGGAGACCCAGTACTTC.

The chain uses TRBV7-9 and TRBJ1-1; D is uncertain. This CDR3 region has 13 residues. The germline V and J ends were trimmed by 7 bases and 4 bases, with 13 bases remaining between them. Germline CDR1 SEHNR, CDR2 FQNEAQ (reference sequence). CDR3 in DNA: TGTGCCAGCACCCTCGGGGTCGGCACTGAAGCTTTCTTT. Translating it yields CASTLGVGTEAFF.